The rows below give T cell receptor beta chains drawn from one sample of a study of cytomegalovirus exposure and HLA in healthy donors. Libraries were prepared by immunoSEQ multiplex PCR; TCRdb keeps only in-frame clonotypes and omits some of them. The sample includes about 200,000 clones, 83% of them seen just once. What was sequenced was PBMCs. Source of these receptors: a young woman in good health and CMV-seronegative. CDR3s include the opening cysteine and the closing phenylalanine or tryptophan. A D gene is named only where the DNA matches it firmly. Expanded clones get a size class; other rows say once, few or many, or leave the size out.

D gene	clone size	V gene	J gene	CDR3 protein	CDR3 DNA
NA	NA	TRBV15	TRBJ2-7	CATSRARDRSYEQYF	TGTGCCACCAGCAGAGCCAGGGACCGTTCCTACGAGCAGTACTTC
NA	NA	TRBV5-1	TRBJ2-1	CASKTDGSSYNEQFF	TGCGCCAGCAAGACAGACGGCAGCTCCTACAATGAGCAGTTCTTC
NA	NA	TRBV30	TRBJ1-4	CAWRGNEKLFF	TGTGCCTGGAGGGGTAATGAAAAACTGTTTTTT
NA	NA	TRBV19	TRBJ1-2	CASRTGTIGGYTF	TGTGCCAGTAGAACAGGGACAATTGGTGGCTACACCTTC
NA	NA	TRBV5-1	TRBJ1-1	CASSLSGGTEAFF	TGCGCCAGCAGCTTATCGGGGGGCACTGAAGCTTTCTTT
NA	NA	TRBV27	TRBJ2-3	CASRPSSTDTQYF	TGTGCCAGCAGACCCTCTAGCACAGATACGCAGTATTTT
NA	NA	TRBV28	TRBJ2-3	CASSPPGVNTQYF	TGTGCCAGCAGTCCCCCGGGCGTGAATACGCAGTATTTT
TRBD2	NA	TRBV4-2	TRBJ2-1	CASSQEWGTSGSHYNEQFF	TGTGCCAGCAGCCAAGAATGGGGGACTAGCGGGAGCCACTACAATGAGCAGTTCTTC
NA	NA	TRBV27	TRBJ1-2	CASSSRLFNYGYTF	TGTGCCAGCAGTTCCCGGTTGTTTAACTATGGCTACACCTTC
NA	NA	TRBV10-3	TRBJ1-2	CAISENSGDGYTF	TGTGCCATCAGTGAGAACTCAGGGGACGGCTACACCTTC
NA	NA	TRBV4-1	TRBJ1-1	CASSQDRWQANTEAFF	TGCGCCAGCAGCCAAGATAGGTGGCAGGCGAACACTGAAGCTTTCTTT
TRBD1	NA	TRBV29-1	TRBJ2-7	CSVDRDRGREQYF	TGCAGCGTTGATCGGGACAGGGGGCGAGAGCAGTACTTC
TRBD1	few	TRBV27	TRBJ1-2	CASSPGGGLSANYGYTF	TGTGCCAGCAGCCCAGGGGGGGGGCTCTCGGCTAACTATGGCTACACCTTC
NA	once	TRBV14	TRBJ1-5	CASSQGGHSNQPQHF	TGTGCCAGCAGCCAAGGGGGCCATAGCAATCAGCCCCAGCATTTT
NA	NA	TRBV6-5	TRBJ2-4	CASSRTSGAKDIQYF	TGTGCCAGCAGCCGTACTTCCGGGGCCAAGGACATTCAGTACTTC
NA	NA	TRBV30	TRBJ1-1	CAWSVRRGDTEAFF	TGTGCCTGGAGTGTACGAAGAGGGGACACTGAAGCTTTCTTT
TRBD2	NA	TRBV7-2	TRBJ2-5	CASSLQGLAGSRETQYF	TGTGCCAGCAGCTTGCAAGGACTAGCGGGGTCCCGGGAGACCCAGTACTTC
TRBD2	NA	TRBV5-1	TRBJ2-2	CASSPTSGRQKRTGELFF	TGCGCCAGCAGTCCGACTAGCGGGAGACAAAAGCGCACCGGGGAGCTGTTTTTT
NA	NA	TRBV4-1	TRBJ1-1	CASSQDGSDTEAFF	TGCGCCAGCAGCCAAGACGGGTCAGACACTGAAGCTTTCTTT
NA	NA	TRBV9	TRBJ2-7	CASSFRALGGEEQYF	TGTGCCAGCAGCTTCAGGGCGCTGGGGGGTGAAGAGCAGTACTTC
NA	NA	TRBV15	TRBJ1-5	CATSSPDSNQPQHF	TGTGCCACCAGTTCCCCCGACAGCAATCAGCCCCAGCATTTT
NA	NA	TRBV7-8	TRBJ1-2	CASSEGGGDGYTF	TGTGCCAGCAGCGAGGGGGGCGGAGATGGCTACACCTTC
NA	NA	TRBV9	TRBJ1-1	CASSVTTQGRGGGEAFF	TGTGCCAGCAGCGTTACGACGCAGGGACGGGGAGGTGGTGAAGCTTTCTTT
NA	once	TRBV18	TRBJ2-1	CASSPNKENEQFF	TGTGCCAGCTCACCAAATAAGGAAAACGAGCAGTTCTTC
NA	once	TRBV6-5	TRBJ2-1	CASSYGQAGYEQFF	TGTGCCAGCAGTTATGGACAGGCGGGGTATGAGCAGTTCTTC
TRBD1	NA	TRBV5-4	TRBJ1-4	CASRRAGVGGEKLFF	TGTGCCAGCAGGCGCGCGGGGGTAGGGGGCGAAAAACTGTTTTTT
TRBD2	NA	TRBV27	TRBJ2-5	CASRRTSGSVQETQYF	TGTGCCAGCAGGAGGACTAGCGGGAGCGTACAAGAGACCCAGTACTTC
TRBD1	NA	TRBV5-1	TRBJ2-2	CASSLWPYTGDTGELFF	TGCGCCAGCAGCTTGTGGCCGTACACAGGGGACACCGGGGAGCTGTTTTTT
NA	NA	TRBV5-1	TRBJ2-5	CASSPNKETQYF	TGCGCCAGCAGCCCGAACAAGGAGACCCAGTACTTC
NA	NA	TRBV7-9	TRBJ1-1	CASSTGTTTEAFF	TGTGCCAGCAGCACGGGGACAACGACTGAAGCTTTCTTT
TRBD1	NA	TRBV4-1	TRBJ1-4	CASSQVGTGQGRPYEKLFF	TGCGCCAGCAGCCAAGTGGGAACGGGACAGGGCCGGCCTTATGAAAAACTGTTTTTT
NA	NA	TRBV7-2	TRBJ1-1	CASSLGGFDTEAFF	TGTGCCAGCAGCTTAGGCGGATTCGACACTGAAGCTTTCTTT
NA	NA	TRBV9	TRBJ2-7	CASSVEGRPYEQYF	TGTGCCAGCAGCGTAGAGGGCCGGCCCTACGAGCAGTACTTC
NA	NA	TRBV25-1	TRBJ2-2	CASSGPQGGTNTGELFF	TGTGCCAGCAGTGGTCCGCAGGGCGGAACGAACACCGGGGAGCTGTTTTTT
NA	many	TRBV7-9	TRBJ1-4	CASSLFHKPNEKLFF	TGTGCCAGCAGCTTATTCCATAAACCTAATGAAAAACTGTTTTTT
NA	once	TRBV9	TRBJ1-3	CASSPQGPISGNTIYF	TGTGCCAGCAGCCCCCAGGGACCGATCTCTGGAAACACCATATATTTT
NA	NA	TRBV2	TRBJ1-1	CASSQGNTEAFF	TGTGCCAGCAGTCAGGGGAACACTGAAGCTTTCTTT
NA	NA	TRBV5-1	TRBJ1-6	CASSLTGLQNSPLHF	TGCGCCAGCAGCTTAACAGGGCTGCAGAATTCACCCCTCCACTTT
TRBD1	once	TRBV30	TRBJ1-2	CAWNLGTGYGYTF	TGTGCCTGGAATTTGGGGACAGGGTATGGCTACACCTTC
TRBD2	NA	TRBV30	TRBJ2-5	CAWSVWSGGGETQYF	TGTGCCTGGAGTGTATGGAGCGGGGGAGGAGAGACCCAGTACTTC
TRBD1	NA	TRBV25-1	TRBJ1-1	CASSGEGQITEAFF	TGTGCCAGCAGTGGTGAGGGACAGATCACTGAAGCTTTCTTT
TRBD2	NA	TRBV27	TRBJ2-7	CASSWGLADSYEQYF	TGTGCCAGCAGTTGGGGACTAGCGGACTCCTACGAGCAGTACTTC
NA	NA	TRBV5-6	TRBJ1-1	CASSWTGGTEAFF	TGTGCCAGCAGCTGGACGGGGGGTACTGAAGCTTTCTTT
NA	NA	TRBV5-1	TRBJ2-5	CASSLAYLTIQETQYF	TGCGCCAGCAGCTTGGCGTACCTAACCATTCAAGAGACCCAGTACTTC
NA	NA	TRBV2	TRBJ2-7	CASSEVNGGSYEQYF	TGTGCCAGCAGTGAAGTTAACGGAGGCTCCTACGAGCAGTACTTC
NA	NA	TRBV15	TRBJ1-1	CATKGGNTEAFF	TGTGCCACCAAAGGCGGGAACACTGAAGCTTTCTTT
TRBD2	NA	TRBV7-3	TRBJ2-5	CASSLGGRETQYF	TGTGCCAGCAGCTTAGGCGGGAGGGAGACCCAGTACTTC
TRBD1	NA	TRBV5-1	TRBJ2-2	CASRSGQGLYTGELFF	TGCGCCAGCAGAAGTGGACAGGGCCTTTACACCGGGGAGCTGTTTTTT
NA	NA	TRBV9	TRBJ2-7	CASSGSKEGGYEQYF	TGTGCCAGCAGCGGCTCAAAAGAGGGTGGCTACGAGCAGTACTTC
NA	NA	TRBV5-1	TRBJ2-7	CASSFSGEQYF	TGCGCCAGCAGCTTCAGCGGAGAGCAGTACTTC
TRBD1	NA	TRBV27	TRBJ2-1	CASSRDRVSSYNEQFF	TGTGCCAGCAGCCGGGACAGGGTAAGCTCCTACAATGAGCAGTTCTTC
TRBD2	NA	TRBV29-1	TRBJ2-3	CSVEEGLGEGADTQYF	TGCAGCGTTGAAGAAGGTCTGGGGGAGGGCGCAGATACGCAGTATTTT